This T cell receptor beta chain derives from a study of cytomegalovirus exposure and HLA in healthy donors. General study points: Most TCR sequences were seen very rarely across donors, but some public TCRs occurred in many.

With 60 Vbeta and 13 Jbeta primers, the PCR was carried out. Profiling relied on immunoSEQ multiplex PCR, and the TCRdb table lists in-frame clones only, not all of them. The sample shows about 160,000 clones, roughly 80% of them seen only once. This clone is a singleton in its sample. The antigen remains undetermined. V dropped 2 bases and J dropped 5; count of bases not matched to a gene: 14. The germline CDR1 and CDR2 sequences are GTSNPN and SVGIG (reference sequence). This CDR3 is 16 amino acids long. What was sequenced was PBMCs. This TCR derives from a female donor in good health and CMV-seronegative. V usage is TRBV30 and J usage is TRBJ1-1; TRBD1 matches at 7 bases. CDR3 in DNA: TGTGCCTGGAGTAACTTAAGGGGGCCCATTTTGACTGAAGCTTTCTTT. Residues: CAWSNLRGPILTEAFF.